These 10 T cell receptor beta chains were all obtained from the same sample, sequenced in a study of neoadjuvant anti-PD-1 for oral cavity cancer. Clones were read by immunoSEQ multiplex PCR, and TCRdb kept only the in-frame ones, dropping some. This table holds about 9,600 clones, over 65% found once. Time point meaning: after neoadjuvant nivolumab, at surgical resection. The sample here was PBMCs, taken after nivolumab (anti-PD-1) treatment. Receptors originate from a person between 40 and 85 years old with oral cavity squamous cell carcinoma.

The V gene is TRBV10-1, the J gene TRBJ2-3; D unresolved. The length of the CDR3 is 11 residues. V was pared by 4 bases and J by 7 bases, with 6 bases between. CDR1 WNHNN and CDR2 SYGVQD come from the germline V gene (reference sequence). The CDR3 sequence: CASSVGNTQYF. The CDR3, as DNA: TGCGCCAGCAGTGTGGGCAATACGCAGTATTTT.

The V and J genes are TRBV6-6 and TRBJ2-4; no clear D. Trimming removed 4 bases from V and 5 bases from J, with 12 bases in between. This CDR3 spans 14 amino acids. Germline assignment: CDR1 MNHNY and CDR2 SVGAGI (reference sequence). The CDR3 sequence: CASSLDAAENIQYF. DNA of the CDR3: TGTGCCAGCAGTTTGGACGCCGCGGAAAACATTCAGTACTTC.

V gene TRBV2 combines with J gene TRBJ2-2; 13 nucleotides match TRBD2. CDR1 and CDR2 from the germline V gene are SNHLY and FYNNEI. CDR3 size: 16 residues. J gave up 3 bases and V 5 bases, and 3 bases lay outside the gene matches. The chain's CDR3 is CASSPTSGGHTGELFF. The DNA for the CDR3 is TGTGCCAGCAGTCCGACTAGCGGGGGGCACACCGGGGAGCTGTTTTTT.

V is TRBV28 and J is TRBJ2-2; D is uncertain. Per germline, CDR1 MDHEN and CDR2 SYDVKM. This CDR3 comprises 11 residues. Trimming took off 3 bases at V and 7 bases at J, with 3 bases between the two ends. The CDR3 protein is CASSFYGELFF. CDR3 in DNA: TGTGCCAGCAGTTTCTACGGGGAGCTGTTTTTT.

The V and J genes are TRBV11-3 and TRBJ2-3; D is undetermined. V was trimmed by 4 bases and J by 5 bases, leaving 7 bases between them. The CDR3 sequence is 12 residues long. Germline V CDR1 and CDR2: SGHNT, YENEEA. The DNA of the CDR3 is TGTGCCAGCAGCTCAGACCTAGATACGCAGTATTTT. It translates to CASSSDLDTQYF.

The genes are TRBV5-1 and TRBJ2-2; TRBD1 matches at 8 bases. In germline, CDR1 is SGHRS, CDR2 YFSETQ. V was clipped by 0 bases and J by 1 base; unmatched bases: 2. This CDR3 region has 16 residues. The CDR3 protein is CASSLAGQGNTGELFF. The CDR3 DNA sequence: TGCGCCAGCAGCTTGGCCGGACAGGGGAACACCGGGGAGCTGTTTTTT.

The CDR3, as DNA: TGCGCCAGCAGCTTGGAGGGCAGGTCCTATGGCTACACCTTC. Translating it yields CASSLEGRSYGYTF. The V and J genes are TRBV5-1 and TRBJ1-2, with D uncertain. V lost 0 bases to trimming and J lost 4 bases, with 10 bases between them. From germline, CDR1 is SGHRS and CDR2 YFSETQ. The CDR3 consists of 14 residues.

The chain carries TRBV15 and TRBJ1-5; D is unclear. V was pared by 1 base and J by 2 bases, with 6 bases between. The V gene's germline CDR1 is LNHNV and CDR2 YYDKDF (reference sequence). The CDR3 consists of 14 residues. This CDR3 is CATSRGGGNQPQHF. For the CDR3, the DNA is TGTGCCACCAGCAGAGGTGGAGGCAATCAGCCCCAGCATTTT.

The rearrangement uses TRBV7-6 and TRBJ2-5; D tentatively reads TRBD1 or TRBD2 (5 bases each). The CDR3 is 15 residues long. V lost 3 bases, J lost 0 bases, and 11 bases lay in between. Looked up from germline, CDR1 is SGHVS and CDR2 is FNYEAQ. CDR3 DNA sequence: TGTGCCAGCAGCTTTCGGGGCCTGTACCAAGAGACCCAGTACTTC. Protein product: CASSFRGLYQETQYF.

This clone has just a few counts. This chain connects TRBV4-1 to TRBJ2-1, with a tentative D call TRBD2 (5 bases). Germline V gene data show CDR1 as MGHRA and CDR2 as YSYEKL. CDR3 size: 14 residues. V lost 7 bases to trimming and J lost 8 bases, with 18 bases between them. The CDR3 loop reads CASIREPSGDEQFF. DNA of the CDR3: TGCGCCAGCATCCGAGAGCCGTCCGGGGATGAGCAGTTCTTC.